This TCR beta chain stems from a study of T cell repertoires in aging, cancer and after chemotherapy. Study-wide context: Chronic lymphocytic leukemia patients on fludarabine- or bendamustine-based regimens gave paired samples before and after chemotherapy. About 8.1 million TCR reads made up the full dataset. Overall study findings and caveats: Median generation probability rose over the chemotherapy interval in each cancer cohort, suggesting rebound thymic output. Healthy donors lost TCR diversity with age mainly through richness, cancer patients through richness and evenness.

In this sample, this clonotype is large. What it recognizes is unknown. A mixed TRB-A/B primer pool amplified rearranged TRB by multiplex touch-down PCR. TCRdb reanalysed the multiplex PCR reads using MiXCR and keeps one entry per CDR3 protein. The sample includes around 5,000 distinct CDR3 sequences, around 22% of them seen just once. Amplification of TCR beta used genomic DNA extracted from peripheral blood. Germline V lookup: CDR1 LNHDA, CDR2 SQIVND (reference sequence). CDR3 size: 14 residues. V lost 7 bases to trimming and J lost 5 bases; unmatched junction nucleotides: 7. J is TRBJ2-5 and V is TRBV19, with TRBD1 identical over 10 bases. What was sequenced was blood. The receptor's source is a human donor with a blood cancer. The CDR3 here is CASKAGTGAETQYF. CDR3 nucleotide sequence: TGTGCCAGTAAGGCGGGGACAGGGGCTGAGACCCAGTACTTC. Drawing the rest from reference TRBV19 and TRBJ2-5, the complete variable domain is DGGITQSPKYLFRKEGQNVTLSCEQNLNHDAMYWYRQDPGQGLRLIYYSQIVNDFQKGDIAEGYSVSREKKESFPLTVTSAQKNPTAFYLCASKAGTGAETQYFGPGTRLLVL.